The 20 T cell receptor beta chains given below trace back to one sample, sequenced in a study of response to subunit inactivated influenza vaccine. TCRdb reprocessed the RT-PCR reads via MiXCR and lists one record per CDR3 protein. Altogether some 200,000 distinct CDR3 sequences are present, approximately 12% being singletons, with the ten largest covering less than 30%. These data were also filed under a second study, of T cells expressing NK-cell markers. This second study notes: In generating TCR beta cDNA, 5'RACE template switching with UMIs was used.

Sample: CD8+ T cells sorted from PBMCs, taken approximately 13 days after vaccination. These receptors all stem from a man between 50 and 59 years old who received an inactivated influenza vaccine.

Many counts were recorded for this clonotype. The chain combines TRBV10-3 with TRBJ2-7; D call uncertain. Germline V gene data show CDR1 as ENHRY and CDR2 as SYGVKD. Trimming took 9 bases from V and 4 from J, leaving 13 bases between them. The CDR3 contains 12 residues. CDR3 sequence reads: CAIGPTDYEQYF. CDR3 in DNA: TGTGCCATAGGCCCAACAGATTACGAGCAGTACTTC.

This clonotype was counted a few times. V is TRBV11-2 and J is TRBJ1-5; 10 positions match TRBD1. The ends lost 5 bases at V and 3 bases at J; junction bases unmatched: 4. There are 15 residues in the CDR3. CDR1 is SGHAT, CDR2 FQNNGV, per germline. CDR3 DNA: TGTGCCAGCAGCATGACAGGGGGCGTCAATCAGCCCCAGCATTTT. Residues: CASSMTGGVNQPQHF.

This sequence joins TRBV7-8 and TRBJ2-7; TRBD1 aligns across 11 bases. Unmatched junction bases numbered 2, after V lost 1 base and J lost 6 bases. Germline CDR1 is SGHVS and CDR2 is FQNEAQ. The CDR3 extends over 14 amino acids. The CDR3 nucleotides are TGTGCCAGCAGCTTAGGGACAGGGGGCGCCGAGCAGTACTTC. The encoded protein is CASSLGTGGAEQYF.

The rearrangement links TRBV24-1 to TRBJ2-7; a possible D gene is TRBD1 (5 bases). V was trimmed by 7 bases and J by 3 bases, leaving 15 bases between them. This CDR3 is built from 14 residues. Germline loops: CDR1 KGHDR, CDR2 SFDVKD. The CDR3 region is CATSPTDSDYEQYF. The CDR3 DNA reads TGTGCCACCAGCCCAACCGACAGTGACTACGAGCAGTACTTC.

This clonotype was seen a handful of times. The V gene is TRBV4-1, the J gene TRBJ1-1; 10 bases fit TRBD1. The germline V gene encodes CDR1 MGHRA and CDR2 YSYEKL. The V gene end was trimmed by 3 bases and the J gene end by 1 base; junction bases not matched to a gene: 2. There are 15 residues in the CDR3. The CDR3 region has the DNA TGCGCCAGCAGCCACCGGACAGGGGGGAACACTGAAGCTTTCTTT. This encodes CASSHRTGGNTEAFF.

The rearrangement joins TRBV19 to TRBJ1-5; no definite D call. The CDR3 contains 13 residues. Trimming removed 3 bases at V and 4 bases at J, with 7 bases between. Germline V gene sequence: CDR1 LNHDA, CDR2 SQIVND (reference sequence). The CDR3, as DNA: TGTGCCAGTAGTATCGACACTAATCAGCCCCAGCATTTT. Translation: CASSIDTNQPQHF. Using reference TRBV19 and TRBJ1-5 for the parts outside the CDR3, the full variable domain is DGGITQSPKYLFRKEGQNVTLSCEQNLNHDAMYWYRQDPGQGLRLIYYSQIVNDFQKGDIAEGYSVSREKKESFPLTVTSAQKNPTAFYLCASSIDTNQPQHFGDGTRLSIL.

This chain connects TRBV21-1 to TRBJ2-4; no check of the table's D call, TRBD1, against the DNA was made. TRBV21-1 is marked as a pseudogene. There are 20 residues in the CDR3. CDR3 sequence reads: CASRNRETGGRLFAKNIQYF. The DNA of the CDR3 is TGTGCCAGCAGGAATCGGGAAACAGGGGGTCGGTTGTTTGCCAAAAACATTCAGTACTTC.

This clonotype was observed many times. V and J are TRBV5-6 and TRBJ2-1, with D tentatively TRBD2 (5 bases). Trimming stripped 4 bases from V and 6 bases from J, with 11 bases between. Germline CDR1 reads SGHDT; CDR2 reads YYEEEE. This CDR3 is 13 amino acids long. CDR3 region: CASSLLARNEQFF. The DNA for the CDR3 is TGTGCCAGCAGCCTCCTAGCTCGCAATGAGCAGTTCTTC.

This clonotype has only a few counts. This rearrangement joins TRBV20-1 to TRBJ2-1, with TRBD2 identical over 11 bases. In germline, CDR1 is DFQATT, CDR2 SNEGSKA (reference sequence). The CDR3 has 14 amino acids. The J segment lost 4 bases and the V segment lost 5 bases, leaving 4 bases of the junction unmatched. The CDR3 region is CSAQTSGAYNEQFF. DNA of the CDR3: TGCAGTGCTCAGACTAGCGGGGCATACAATGAGCAGTTCTTC.

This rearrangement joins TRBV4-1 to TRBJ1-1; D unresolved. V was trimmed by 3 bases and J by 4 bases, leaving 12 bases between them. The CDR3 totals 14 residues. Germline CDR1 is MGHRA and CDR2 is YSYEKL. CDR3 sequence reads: CASSQTIEGTEAFF. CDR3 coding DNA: TGCGCCAGCAGCCAGACGATCGAGGGCACTGAAGCTTTCTTT.

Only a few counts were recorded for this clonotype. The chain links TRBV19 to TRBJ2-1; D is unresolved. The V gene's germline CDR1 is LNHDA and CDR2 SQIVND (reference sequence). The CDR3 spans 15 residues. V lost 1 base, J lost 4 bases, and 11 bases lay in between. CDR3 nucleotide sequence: TGTGCCAGTAGTATAGTGGTGGGAACATACAATGAGCAGTTCTTC. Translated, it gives CASSIVVGTYNEQFF.

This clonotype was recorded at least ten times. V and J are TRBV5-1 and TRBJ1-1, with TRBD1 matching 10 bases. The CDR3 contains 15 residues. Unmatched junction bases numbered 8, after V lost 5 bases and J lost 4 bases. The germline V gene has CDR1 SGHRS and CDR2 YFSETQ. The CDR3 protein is CASRYPGQGSTEAFF. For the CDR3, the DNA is TGCGCCAGCAGGTATCCGGGACAGGGGAGCACTGAAGCTTTCTTT.

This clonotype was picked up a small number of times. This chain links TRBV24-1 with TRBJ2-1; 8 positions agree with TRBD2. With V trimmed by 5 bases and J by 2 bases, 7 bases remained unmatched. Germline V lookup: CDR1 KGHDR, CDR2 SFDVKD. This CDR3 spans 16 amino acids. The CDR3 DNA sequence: TGTGCCACCAGTGCTACGGGGGGGGATACCTACAATGAGCAGTTCTTC. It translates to CATSATGGDTYNEQFF.

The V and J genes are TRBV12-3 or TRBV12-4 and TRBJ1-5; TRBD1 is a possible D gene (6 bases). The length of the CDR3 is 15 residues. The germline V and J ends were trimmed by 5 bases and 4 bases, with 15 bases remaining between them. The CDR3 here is CASSGEGVPNQPQHF. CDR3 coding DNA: TGTGCCAGCAGTGGGGAGGGGGTTCCGAATCAGCCCCAGCATTTT.

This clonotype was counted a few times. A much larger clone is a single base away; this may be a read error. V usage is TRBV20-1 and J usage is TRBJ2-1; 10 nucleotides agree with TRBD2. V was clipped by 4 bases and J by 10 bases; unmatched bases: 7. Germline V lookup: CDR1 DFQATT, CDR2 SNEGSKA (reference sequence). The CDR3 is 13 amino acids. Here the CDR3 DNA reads TGCAGTGCTAATCTTAATAGCGGGGGGGAGCAGTTCTTC. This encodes CSANLNSGGEQFF.

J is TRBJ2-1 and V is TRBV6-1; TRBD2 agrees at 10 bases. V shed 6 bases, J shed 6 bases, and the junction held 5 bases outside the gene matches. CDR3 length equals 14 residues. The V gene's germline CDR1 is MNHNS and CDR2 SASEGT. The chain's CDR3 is CASRRGTSVNEQFF. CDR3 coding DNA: TGTGCCAGCAGGCGCGGGACTAGCGTCAATGAGCAGTTCTTC.

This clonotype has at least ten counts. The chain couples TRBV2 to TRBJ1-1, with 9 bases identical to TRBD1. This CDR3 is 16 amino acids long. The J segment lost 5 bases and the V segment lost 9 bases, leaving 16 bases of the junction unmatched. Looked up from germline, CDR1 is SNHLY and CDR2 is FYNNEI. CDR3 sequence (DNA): TGTGCCAGTATAAAGCCGGGACAGGGATCGGGAACTGAAGCTTTCTTT. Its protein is CASIKPGQGSGTEAFF.

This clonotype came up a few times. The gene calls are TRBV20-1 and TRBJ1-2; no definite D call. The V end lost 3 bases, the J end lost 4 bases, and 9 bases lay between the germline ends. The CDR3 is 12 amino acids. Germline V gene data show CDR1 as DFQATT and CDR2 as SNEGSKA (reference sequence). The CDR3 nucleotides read TGCAGTGCTAGTGGACTAGGCTATGGCTACACCTTC. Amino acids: CSASGLGYGYTF.

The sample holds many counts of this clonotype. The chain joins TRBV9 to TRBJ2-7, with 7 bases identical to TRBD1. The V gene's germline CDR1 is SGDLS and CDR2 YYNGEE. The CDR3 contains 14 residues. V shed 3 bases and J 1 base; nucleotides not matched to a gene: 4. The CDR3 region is CASSEADRSYEQYF. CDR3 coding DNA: TGTGCCAGCAGCGAGGCGGACAGGTCCTACGAGCAGTACTTC. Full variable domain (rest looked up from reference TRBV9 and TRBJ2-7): DSGVTQTPKHLITATGQRVTLRCSPRSGDLSVYWYQQSLDQGLQFLIQYYNGEERAKGNILERFSAQQFPDLHSELNLSSLELGDSALYFCASSEADRSYEQYFGPGTRLTVT.

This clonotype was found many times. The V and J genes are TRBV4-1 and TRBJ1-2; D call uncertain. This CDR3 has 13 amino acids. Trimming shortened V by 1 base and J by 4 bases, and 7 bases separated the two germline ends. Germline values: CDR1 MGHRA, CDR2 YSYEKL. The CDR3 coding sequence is TGCGCCAGCAGCCAAGGTGTGGCCTATGGCTACACCTTC. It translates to CASSQGVAYGYTF.